This T cell receptor (beta chain) is from a study of lymphopenia after photon versus proton radiotherapy. Using immunoSEQ multiplex PCR, the repertoire was profiled, and TCRdb retains in-frame clones only, with some absent. In the table there are roughly 41,000 clones, approximately 87% of which are singletons. The study, taken as a whole, reports: After the lymphocyte nadir, photon-treated repertoires showed oligoclonal expansion, especially of CD8+ Temra cells. Survival link was tested only in deceased patients; proton benefit remains a possibility. Photon-treated patients lost naive T cells and TCR diversity; proton-treated stayed stable. Post-nadir TCR diversity decline inversely tracked overall survival among those who died.

This CDR3 has 16 amino acids. V lost 0 bases and J lost 2, with 14 bases in between. Per germline, CDR1 SGHNT and CDR2 YYREEE (reference sequence). About this clone itself: What it binds is not known.

The input for sequencing was peripheral blood, taken from a patient treated with photon-based radiotherapy. The rearrangement joins TRBV5-4 to TRBJ1-2; perhaps TRBD1 as D (6 bases). The sequence was obtained from a man aged 50-59 years with gastric cancer. The CDR3: CASSLDQGTPNYGYTF. CDR3 sequence (DNA): TGTGCCAGCAGCTTGGATCAGGGGACGCCGAACTATGGCTACACCTTC.